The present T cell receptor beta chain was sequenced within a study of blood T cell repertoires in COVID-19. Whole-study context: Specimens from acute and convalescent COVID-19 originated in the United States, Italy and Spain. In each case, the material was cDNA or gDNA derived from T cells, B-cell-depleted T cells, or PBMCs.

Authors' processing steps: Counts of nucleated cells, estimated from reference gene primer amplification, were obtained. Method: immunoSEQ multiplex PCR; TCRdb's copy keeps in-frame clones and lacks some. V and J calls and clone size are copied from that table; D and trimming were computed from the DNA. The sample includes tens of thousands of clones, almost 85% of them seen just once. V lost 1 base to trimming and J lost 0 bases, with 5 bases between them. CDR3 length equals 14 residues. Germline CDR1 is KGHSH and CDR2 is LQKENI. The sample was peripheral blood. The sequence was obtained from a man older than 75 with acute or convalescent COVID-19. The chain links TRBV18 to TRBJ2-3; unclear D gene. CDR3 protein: CASSPLESTDTQYF. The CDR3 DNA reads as TGTGCCAGCTCACCACTTGAGAGCACAGATACGCAGTATTTT.